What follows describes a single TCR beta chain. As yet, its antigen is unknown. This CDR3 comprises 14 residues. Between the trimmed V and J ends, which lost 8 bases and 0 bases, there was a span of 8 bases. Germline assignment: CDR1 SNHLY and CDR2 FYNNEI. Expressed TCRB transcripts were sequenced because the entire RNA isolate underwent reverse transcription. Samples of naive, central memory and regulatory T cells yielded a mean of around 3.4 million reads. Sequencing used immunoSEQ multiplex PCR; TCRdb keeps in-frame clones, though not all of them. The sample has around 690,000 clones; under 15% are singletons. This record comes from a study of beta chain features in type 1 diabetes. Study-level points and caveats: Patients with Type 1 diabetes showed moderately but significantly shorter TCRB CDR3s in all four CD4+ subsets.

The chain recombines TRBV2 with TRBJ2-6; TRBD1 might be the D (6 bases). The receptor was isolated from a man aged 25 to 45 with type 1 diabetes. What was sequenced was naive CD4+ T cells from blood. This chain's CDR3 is CASAGVSGANVLTF. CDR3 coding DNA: TGTGCCAGCGCAGGGGTCTCTGGGGCCAACGTCCTGACTTTC.